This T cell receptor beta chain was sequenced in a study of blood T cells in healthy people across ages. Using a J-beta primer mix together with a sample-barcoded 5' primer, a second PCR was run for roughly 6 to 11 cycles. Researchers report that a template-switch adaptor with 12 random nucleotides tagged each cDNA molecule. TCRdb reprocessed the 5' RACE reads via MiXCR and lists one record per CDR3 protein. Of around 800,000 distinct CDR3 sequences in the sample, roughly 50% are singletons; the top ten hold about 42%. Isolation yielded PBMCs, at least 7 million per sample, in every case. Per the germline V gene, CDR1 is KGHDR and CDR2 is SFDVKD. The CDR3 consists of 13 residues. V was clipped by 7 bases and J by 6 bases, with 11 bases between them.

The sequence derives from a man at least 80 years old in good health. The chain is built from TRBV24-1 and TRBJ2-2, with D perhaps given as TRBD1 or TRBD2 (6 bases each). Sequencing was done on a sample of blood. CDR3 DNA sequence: TGTGCCACCAGAAACGGGGGCCCCGGGGAGCTGTTTTTT. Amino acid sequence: CATRNGGPGELFF.